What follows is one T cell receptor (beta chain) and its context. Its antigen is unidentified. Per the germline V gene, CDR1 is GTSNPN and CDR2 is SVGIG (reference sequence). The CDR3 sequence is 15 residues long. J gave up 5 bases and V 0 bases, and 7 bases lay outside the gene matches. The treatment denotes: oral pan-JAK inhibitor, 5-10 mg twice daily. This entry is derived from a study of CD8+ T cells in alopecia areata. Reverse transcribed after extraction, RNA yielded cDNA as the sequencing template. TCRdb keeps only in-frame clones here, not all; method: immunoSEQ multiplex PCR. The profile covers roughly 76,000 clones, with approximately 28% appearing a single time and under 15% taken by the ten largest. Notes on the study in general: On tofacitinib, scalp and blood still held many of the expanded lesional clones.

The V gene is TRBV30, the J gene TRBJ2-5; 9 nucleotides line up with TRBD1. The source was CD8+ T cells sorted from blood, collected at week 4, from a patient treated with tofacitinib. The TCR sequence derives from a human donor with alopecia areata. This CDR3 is CAWSVGQGGKETQYF. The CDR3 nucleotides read TGTGCCTGGAGTGTGGGACAGGGAGGGAAGGAGACCCAGTACTTC.